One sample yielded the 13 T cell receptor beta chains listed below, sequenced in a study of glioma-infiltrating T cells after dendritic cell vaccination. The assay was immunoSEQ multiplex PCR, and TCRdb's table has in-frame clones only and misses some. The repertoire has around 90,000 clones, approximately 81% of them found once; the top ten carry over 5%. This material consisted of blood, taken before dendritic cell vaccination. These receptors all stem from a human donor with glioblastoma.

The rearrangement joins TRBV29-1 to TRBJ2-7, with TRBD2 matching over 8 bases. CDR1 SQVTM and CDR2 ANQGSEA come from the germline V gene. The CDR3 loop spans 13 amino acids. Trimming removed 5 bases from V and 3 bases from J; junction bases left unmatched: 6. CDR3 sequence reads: CSVLPRGGYEQYF. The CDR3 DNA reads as TGCAGCGTTCTCCCCCGGGGGGGCTACGAGCAGTACTTC.

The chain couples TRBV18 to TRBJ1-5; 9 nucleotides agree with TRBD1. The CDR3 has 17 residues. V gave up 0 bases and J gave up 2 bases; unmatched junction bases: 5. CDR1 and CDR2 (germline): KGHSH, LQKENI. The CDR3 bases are TGTGCCAGCTCACCACCAGGGACAGGGACCGGCAATCAGCCCCAGCATTTT. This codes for CASSPPGTGTGNQPQHF.

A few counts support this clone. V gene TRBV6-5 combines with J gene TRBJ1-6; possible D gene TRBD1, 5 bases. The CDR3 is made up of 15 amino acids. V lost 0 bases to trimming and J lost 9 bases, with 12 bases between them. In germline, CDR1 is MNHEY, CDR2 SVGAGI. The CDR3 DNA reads TGTGCCAGCAGTTACTCTTGGCAGGGTTCTTCACCCCTCCACTTT. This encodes CASSYSWQGSSPLHF.

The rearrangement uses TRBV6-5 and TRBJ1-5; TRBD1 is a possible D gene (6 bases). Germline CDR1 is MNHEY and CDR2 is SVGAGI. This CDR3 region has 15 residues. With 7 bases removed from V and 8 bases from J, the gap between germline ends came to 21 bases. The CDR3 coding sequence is TGTGCCAGCAAAGAATCGGGTCACAGGGCTGAGCCCCAGCATTTT. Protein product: CASKESGHRAEPQHF.

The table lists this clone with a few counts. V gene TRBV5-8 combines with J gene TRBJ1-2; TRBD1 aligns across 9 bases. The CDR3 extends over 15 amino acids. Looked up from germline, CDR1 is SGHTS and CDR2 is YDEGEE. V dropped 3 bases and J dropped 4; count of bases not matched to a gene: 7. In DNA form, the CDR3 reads TGTGCCAGCAGCTCGGGACAGGGCGATTTCTATGGCTACACCTTC. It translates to CASSSGQGDFYGYTF.

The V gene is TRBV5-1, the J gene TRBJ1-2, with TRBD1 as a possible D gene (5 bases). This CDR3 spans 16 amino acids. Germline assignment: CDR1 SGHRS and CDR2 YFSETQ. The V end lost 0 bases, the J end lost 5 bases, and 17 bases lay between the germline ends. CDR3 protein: CASSLEGGGGGYGYTF. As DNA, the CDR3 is TGCGCCAGCAGCTTGGAAGGTGGAGGTGGGGGGTATGGCTACACCTTC.

The CDR3 DNA reads TGTGCCAGCAGCCGTCAGGGGGGAGGAGAGACCCAGTACTTC. Amino acid sequence: CASSRQGGGETQYF. The rearrangement joins TRBV6-6 to TRBJ2-5, with a weak D call TRBD1 (7 bases). CDR1 is MNHNY, CDR2 SVGAGI, per germline (reference sequence). The CDR3 is made up of 14 amino acids. V dropped 6 bases and J dropped 4 bases, with 15 bases sitting between them.

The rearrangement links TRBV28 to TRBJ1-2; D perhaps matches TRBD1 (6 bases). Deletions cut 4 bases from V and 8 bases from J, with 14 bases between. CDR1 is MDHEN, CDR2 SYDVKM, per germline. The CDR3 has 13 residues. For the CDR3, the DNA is TGTGCCAGCAGTTCCGAAAACAGGGTCGGCTACACCTTC. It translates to CASSSENRVGYTF.

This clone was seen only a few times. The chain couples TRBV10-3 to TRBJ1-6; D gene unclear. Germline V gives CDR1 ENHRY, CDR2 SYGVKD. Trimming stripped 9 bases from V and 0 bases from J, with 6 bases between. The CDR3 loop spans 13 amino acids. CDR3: CAIGSSYNSPLHF. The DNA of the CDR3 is TGTGCCATTGGGAGCTCCTATAATTCACCCCTCCACTTT.

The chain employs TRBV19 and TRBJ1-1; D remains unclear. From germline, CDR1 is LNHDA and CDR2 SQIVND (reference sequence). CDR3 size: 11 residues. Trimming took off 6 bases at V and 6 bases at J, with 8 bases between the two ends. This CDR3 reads CASSSRSEAFF. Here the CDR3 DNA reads TGTGCCAGTAGCTCTCGGTCTGAAGCTTTCTTT.

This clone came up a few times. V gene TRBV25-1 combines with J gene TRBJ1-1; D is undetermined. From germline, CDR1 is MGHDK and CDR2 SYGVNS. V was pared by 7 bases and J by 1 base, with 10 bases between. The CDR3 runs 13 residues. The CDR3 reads CASTKTGNTEAFF. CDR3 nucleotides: TGTGCCAGCACCAAGACTGGGAACACTGAAGCTTTCTTT.

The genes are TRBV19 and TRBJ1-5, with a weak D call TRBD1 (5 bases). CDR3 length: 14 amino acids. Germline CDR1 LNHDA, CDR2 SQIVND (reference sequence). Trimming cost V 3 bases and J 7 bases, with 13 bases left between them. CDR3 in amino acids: CASSMGGIGQPQHF. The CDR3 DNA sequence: TGTGCCAGTAGTATGGGGGGGATAGGACAGCCCCAGCATTTT.

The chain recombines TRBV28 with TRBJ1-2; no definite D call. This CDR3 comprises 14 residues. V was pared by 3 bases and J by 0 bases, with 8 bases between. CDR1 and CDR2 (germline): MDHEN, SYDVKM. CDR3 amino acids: CASSFGDANYGYTF. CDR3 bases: TGTGCCAGCAGTTTCGGGGATGCTAACTATGGCTACACCTTC.